These T cell receptor beta chains were read from a single sample in a study of OX40 agonist ivuxolimab in advanced cancers. The protocol was immunoSEQ multiplex PCR, while the TCRdb copy is restricted to in-frame clones and leaves out a portion. The sample yields more than 45,000 clones, approximately 71% seen once. The material was CD4+ or CD8+ T cells sorted from blood, obtained in a trial of the OX40 agonist ivuxolimab. These receptors came from an adult with an advanced solid tumor such as melanoma, head and neck, liver or kidney cancer. Each CDR3 is given with its conserved first and last residue. D genes are given only for firm matches. Part of the rows lack a size; the others show once, few, many or a class for expanded clones.

>TRBJ2-3|TRBD2|TRBV6-5|-
CASRHTQTSGTQYF
TGTGCCAGCAGACACACCCAGACTAGCGGCACGCAGTATTTT
>TRBJ2-3|TRBD2|TRBV7-8|-
CASSFSGSPDTQYF
TGTGCCAGCAGCTTTAGCGGGAGTCCCGATACGCAGTATTTT
>TRBJ2-2|-|TRBV7-3|medium-sized
CASSSPQNTGELFF
TGTGCCAGCAGCTCACCACAGAACACCGGGGAGCTGTTTTTT
>TRBJ1-6|-|TRBV19|-
CASNESSYNSPLHF
TGTGCCAGTAACGAGAGCTCCTATAATTCACCCCTCCACTTT
>TRBJ2-2|TRBD2|TRBV11-2|-
CASSYTSGSRTGELFF
TGTGCCAGCAGCTACACTAGCGGGAGTCGTACCGGGGAGCTGTTTTTT
>TRBJ1-6|-|TRBV7-9|-
CASSPDNPVSPLHF
TGTGCCAGCAGCCCAGATAACCCAGTCTCACCCCTCCACTTT
>TRBJ2-7|TRBD1|TRBV27|-
CASSPGQALGEQYF
TGTGCCAGCAGCCCGGGACAGGCCTTAGGCGAGCAGTACTTC
>TRBJ2-1|-|TRBV9|-
CASRRAGSYNEQFF
TGTGCCAGCAGGAGGGCGGGCTCCTACAATGAGCAGTTCTTC
>TRBJ2-6|TRBD1|TRBV28|-
CASSSRGTGANVLTF
TGTGCCAGCAGCTCCAGGGGGACTGGGGCCAACGTCCTGACTTTC
>TRBJ2-2|-|TRBV4-2|-
CASSQPIRSVSGELFF
TGTGCCAGCAGCCAACCCATAAGAAGCGTGTCCGGGGAGCTGTTTTTT
>TRBJ1-5|-|TRBV19|-
CASLGLSGDQPQHF
TGTGCCAGTCTCGGGTTGTCTGGGGATCAGCCCCAGCATTTT
>TRBJ2-5|TRBD2|TRBV7-2|-
CASSFSSGGSRETQYF
TGTGCCAGCAGCTTCTCCTCGGGCGGGAGCCGGGAGACCCAGTACTTC
>TRBJ1-2|-|TRBV19|-
CASSSRAANYGYTF
TGTGCCAGTAGTTCTAGGGCAGCTAACTATGGCTACACCTTC
>TRBJ1-1|TRBD1|TRBV5-4|-
CASSLPGRRPGTGDTEAFF
TGTGCCAGCAGCTTGCCCGGTCGAAGACCCGGGACAGGGGACACTGAAGCTTTCTTT
>TRBJ1-4|-|TRBV5-4|-
CASSLEGTRNEKLFF
TGTGCCAGCAGCTTGGAAGGGACCCGTAATGAAAAACTGTTTTTT
>TRBJ1-2|TRBD1|TRBV19|-
CASSPDRNYGYTF
TGTGCCAGTAGCCCGGACAGGAACTATGGCTACACCTTC
>TRBJ2-5|TRBD2|TRBV12-5|-
CASGLGLAQETQYF
TGTGCTAGTGGTTTGGGACTAGCTCAAGAGACCCAGTACTTC
>TRBJ1-5|TRBD1|TRBV7-3|-
CASSPIQGGYQPQHF
TGTGCCAGCAGCCCAATTCAGGGGGGGTATCAGCCCCAGCATTTT
>TRBJ1-5|-|TRBV21-1|-
CASSNPTRQDQPQHF
TGTGCCAGCAGCAACCCAACTCGTCAGGATCAGCCCCAGCATTTT
>TRBJ1-1|-|TRBV6-1|few
CASREVLDTEAFF
TGTGCCAGCAGGGAGGTCCTCGACACTGAAGCTTTCTTT
>TRBJ1-4|TRBD1|TRBV5-4|-
CASSGSQGAREKLFF
TGTGCCAGCAGCGGTAGCCAGGGGGCGCGGGAAAAACTGTTTTTT
>TRBJ1-2|TRBD1|TRBV23-1|-
CASSQGTELNYGYTF
TGCGCCAGCAGTCAAGGGACAGAACTTAACTATGGCTACACCTTC